One sample yielded the 11 T cell receptor beta chains listed below, sequenced in a study of beta chain features in type 1 diabetes. Investigators reverse transcribed all isolated RNA, so they sequenced expressed TCRB transcripts. Using immunoSEQ multiplex PCR, the repertoire was profiled, and TCRdb retains in-frame clones only, with some absent. Altogether under 900,000 clones are present, roughly 17% being singletons, with the ten largest covering around 0.02%. The sample taken for sequencing was naive CD4+ T cells from blood. Receptor source: a young woman in good health.

About this clone: Different DNA sequences within this sample yield the same CDR3. The chain combines TRBV18 with TRBJ2-7; 9 bases are a match to TRBD2. The CDR3 is made up of 14 amino acids. Germline values: CDR1 KGHSH, CDR2 LQKENI. The V gene end was trimmed by 5 bases and the J gene end by 3 bases; junction bases not matched to a gene: 5. CDR3 nucleotides: TGTGCCAGCTCAGCGGGAGGGCTTAGCTACGAGCAGTACTTC. It is translated as CASSAGGLSYEQYF.

This clone has a handful of counts. The genes are TRBV27 and TRBJ1-2; 11 bases match TRBD1. Germline trimming cut 5 bases from V and 8 bases from J; bases unmatched to any gene: 7. Germline CDR1 reads MNHEY; CDR2 reads SMNVEV (reference sequence). The CDR3 is made up of 14 amino acids. CDR3 sequence: CASSPDRTGGGYTF. The CDR3, as DNA: TGTGCCAGCAGTCCGGATCGGACAGGGGGCGGCTACACCTTC.

V usage is TRBV6-4 and J usage is TRBJ1-1; D unresolved. CDR3 size: 13 residues. The V end lost 6 bases, the J end lost 0 bases, and 8 bases lay between the germline ends. Germline CDR1 MRHNA, CDR2 SNTAGT. DNA of the CDR3: TGTGCCAGCAGCTTCACAGTGAACACTGAAGCTTTCTTT. This codes for CASSFTVNTEAFF.

The chain employs TRBV7-2 and TRBJ2-3; the D call may be TRBD1 or TRBD2 (5 bases each). The CDR3 loop spans 15 amino acids. The V gene's germline CDR1 is SGHTA and CDR2 FQGNSA. V was shortened by 5 bases and J by 2 bases, with 14 bases between the two germline ends. CDR3 region: CASSLMGETTDTQYF. CDR3 coding DNA: TGTGCCAGCAGCCTGATGGGGGAGACCACAGATACGCAGTATTTT. Supplemented by reference TRBV7-2 and TRBJ2-3, the full variable domain reads GAGVSQSPSNKVTEKGKDVELRCDPISGHTALYWYRQSLGQGLEFLIYFQGNSAPDKSGLPSDRFSAERTGGSVSTLTIQRTQQEDSAVYLCASSLMGETTDTQYFGPGTRLTVL.

This clone was detected a few times. CDR3 nucleotide sequence: TGTGCCAGCAGCCCAGGGGGACGTGGCGCCAAAAACATTCAGTACTTC. It is translated as CASSPGGRGAKNIQYF. The V call is TRBV28, the J call TRBJ2-4; 7 nucleotides match TRBD1. The germline V gene has CDR1 MDHEN and CDR2 SYDVKM. V shed 6 bases, J shed 1 base, and the junction held 9 bases outside the gene matches. The CDR3 has 16 residues.

CDR3 sequence: CASSRGVPDTQYF. The CDR3 coding sequence is TGTGCCAGCAGCCGGGGGGTCCCAGATACGCAGTATTTT. The chain is built from TRBV28 and TRBJ2-3; 7 bases fit TRBD2. The ends lost 6 bases at V and 4 bases at J; junction bases unmatched: 4. CDR1 and CDR2 (germline): MDHEN, SYDVKM. The CDR3 runs to 13 residues.

The chain carries TRBV7-9 and TRBJ1-5, with 8 bases that match TRBD1. The trim removed 1 base at V and 3 bases at J, leaving 2 bases unmatched. The CDR3 sequence is 15 residues long. From germline, CDR1 is SEHNR and CDR2 FQNEAQ (reference sequence). CDR3 residues: CASSLGTGPNQPQHF. Here the CDR3 DNA reads TGTGCCAGCAGCTTAGGGACAGGGCCCAATCAGCCCCAGCATTTT.

The chain links TRBV6-4 to TRBJ2-7, with 8 bases matching TRBD1. CDR1 and CDR2 from the germline V gene are MRHNA and SNTAGT. The CDR3 loop spans 15 amino acids. With V trimmed by 4 bases and J by 0 bases, 5 bases remained unmatched. The CDR3 sequence: CASSGGDRSSYEQYF. DNA for the CDR3: TGTGCCAGCAGTGGGGGGGACAGGAGCTCCTACGAGCAGTACTTC.

This clone was detected only a few times. The V and J genes are TRBV7-9 and TRBJ2-1; TRBD2 aligns across 10 bases. The CDR3 has 16 residues. V dropped 5 bases and J dropped 5; count of bases not matched to a gene: 9. The germline V gene has CDR1 SEHNR and CDR2 FQNEAQ (reference sequence). The CDR3 nucleotides are TGTGCCAGCAGCCTCGGACTAGCGGCCAGAAACAATGAGCAGTTCTTC. Translation gives CASSLGLAARNNEQFF.

As DNA, the CDR3 is TGTGCCAGCAGTAGACCGGGACTCAGCTACGAGCAGTACTTC. Protein sequence: CASSRPGLSYEQYF. The chain carries TRBV2 and TRBJ2-7; possible D gene TRBD2, 6 bases. The CDR3 length is 14 residues. The V end was cut by 5 bases, the J end by 3 bases, with 14 bases between. Germline V CDR1 and CDR2: SNHLY, FYNNEI. The variable domain in full, with the rest retrieved from reference TRBV2 and TRBJ2-7, is EPEVTQTPSHQVTQMGQEVILRCVPISNHLYFYWYRQILGQKVEFLVSFYNNEISEKSEIFDDQFSVERPDGSNFTLKIRSTKLEDSAMYFCASSRPGLSYEQYFGPGTRLTVT.

The V gene is TRBV15, the J gene TRBJ2-3; 9 nucleotides match TRBD2. Germline-derived CDR1 and CDR2 are LNHNV and YYDKDF (reference sequence). J gave up 0 bases and V 3 bases, and 1 base lay outside the gene matches. This CDR3 comprises 15 residues. The CDR3: CATSRTSGSTDTQYF. DNA for the CDR3: TGTGCCACCAGCAGGACTAGCGGTAGCACAGATACGCAGTATTTT.